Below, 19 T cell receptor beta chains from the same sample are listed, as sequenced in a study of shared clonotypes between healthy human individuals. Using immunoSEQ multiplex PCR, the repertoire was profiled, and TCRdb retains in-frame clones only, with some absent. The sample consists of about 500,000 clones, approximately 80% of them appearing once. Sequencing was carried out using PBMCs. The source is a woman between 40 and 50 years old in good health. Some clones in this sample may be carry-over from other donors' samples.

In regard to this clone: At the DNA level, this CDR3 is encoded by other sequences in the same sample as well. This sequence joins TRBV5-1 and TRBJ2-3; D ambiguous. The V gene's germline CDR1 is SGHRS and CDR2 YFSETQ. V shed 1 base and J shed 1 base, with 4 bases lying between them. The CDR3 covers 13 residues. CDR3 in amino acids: CASSLFGTDTQYF. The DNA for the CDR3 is TGCGCCAGCAGCTTGTTCGGCACAGATACGCAGTATTTT.

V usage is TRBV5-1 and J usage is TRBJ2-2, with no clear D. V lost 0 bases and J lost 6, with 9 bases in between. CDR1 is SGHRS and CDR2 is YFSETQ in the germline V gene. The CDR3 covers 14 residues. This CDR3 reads CASSLGLLAGELFF. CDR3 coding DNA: TGCGCCAGCAGCTTGGGGCTGCTAGCCGGGGAGCTGTTTTTT.

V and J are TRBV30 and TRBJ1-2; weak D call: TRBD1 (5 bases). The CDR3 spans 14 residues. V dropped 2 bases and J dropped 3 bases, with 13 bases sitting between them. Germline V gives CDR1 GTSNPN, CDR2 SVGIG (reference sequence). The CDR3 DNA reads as TGTGCCTGGAGTCCGCGGGGCAGATACTATGGCTACACCTTC. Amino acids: CAWSPRGRYYGYTF.

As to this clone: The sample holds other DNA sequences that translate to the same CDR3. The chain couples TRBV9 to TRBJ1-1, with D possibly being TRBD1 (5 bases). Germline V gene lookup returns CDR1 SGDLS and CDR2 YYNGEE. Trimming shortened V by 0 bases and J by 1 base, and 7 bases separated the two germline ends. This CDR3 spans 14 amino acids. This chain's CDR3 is CASSVGRGNTEAFF. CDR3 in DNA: TGTGCCAGCAGCGTAGGGAGGGGGAACACTGAAGCTTTCTTT.

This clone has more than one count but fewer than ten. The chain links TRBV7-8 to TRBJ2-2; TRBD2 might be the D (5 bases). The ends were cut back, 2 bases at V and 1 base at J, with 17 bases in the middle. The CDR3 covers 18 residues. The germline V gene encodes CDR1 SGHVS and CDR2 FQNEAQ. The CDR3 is CASSLRFRLAGNTGELFF. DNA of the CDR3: TGTGCCAGCAGCTTAAGGTTTCGGCTAGCTGGGAACACCGGGGAGCTGTTTTTT.

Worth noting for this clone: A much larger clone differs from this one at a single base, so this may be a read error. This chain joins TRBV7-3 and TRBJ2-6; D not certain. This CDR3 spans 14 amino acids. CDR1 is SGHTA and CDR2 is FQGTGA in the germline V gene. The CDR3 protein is CAGSSELGANVLTF. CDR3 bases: TGTGCCGGCAGCTCGGAACTTGGGGCCAACGTCCTGACTTTC.

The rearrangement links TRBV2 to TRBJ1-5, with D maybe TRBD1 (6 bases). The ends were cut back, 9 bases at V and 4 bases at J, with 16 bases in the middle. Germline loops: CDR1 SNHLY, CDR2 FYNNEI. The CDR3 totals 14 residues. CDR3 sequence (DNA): TGTGCCAGTCAGGGGCGGGCCTTGAATCAGCCCCAGCATTTT. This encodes CASQGRALNQPQHF.

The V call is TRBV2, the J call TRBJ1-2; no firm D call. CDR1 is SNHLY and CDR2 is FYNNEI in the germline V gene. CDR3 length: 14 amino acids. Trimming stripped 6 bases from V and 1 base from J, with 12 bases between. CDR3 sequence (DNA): TGTGCCAGCAGAGGCGGAGGCCGTAACTATGGCTACACCTTC. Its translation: CASRGGGRNYGYTF.

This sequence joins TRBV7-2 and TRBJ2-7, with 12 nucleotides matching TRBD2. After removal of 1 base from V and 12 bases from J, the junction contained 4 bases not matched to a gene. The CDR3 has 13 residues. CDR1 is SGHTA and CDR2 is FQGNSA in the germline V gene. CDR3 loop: CASSLDPSGRAYF. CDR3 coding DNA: TGTGCCAGCAGCTTAGATCCTAGCGGGAGGGCGTACTTC.

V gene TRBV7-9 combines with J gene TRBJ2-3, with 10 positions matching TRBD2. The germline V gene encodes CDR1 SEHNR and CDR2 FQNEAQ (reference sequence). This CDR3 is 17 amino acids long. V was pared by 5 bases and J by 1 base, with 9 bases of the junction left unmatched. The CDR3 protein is CASSLRPLAGGTDTQYF. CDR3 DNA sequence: TGTGCCAGCAGCCTTAGGCCCCTAGCGGGAGGCACAGATACGCAGTATTTT.

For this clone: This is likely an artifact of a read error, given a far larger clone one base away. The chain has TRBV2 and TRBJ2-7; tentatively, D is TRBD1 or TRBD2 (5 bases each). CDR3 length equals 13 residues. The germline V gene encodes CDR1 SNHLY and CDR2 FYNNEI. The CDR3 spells CATFGTPEYERYF. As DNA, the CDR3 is TGTGCCACGTTCGGGACGCCAGAGTACGAGCGGTACTTC.

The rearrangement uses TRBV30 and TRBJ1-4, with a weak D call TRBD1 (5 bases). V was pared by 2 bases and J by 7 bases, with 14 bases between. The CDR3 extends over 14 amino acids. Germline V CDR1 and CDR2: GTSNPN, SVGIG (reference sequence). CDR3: CAWSWGGATEKLFF. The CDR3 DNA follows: TGTGCCTGGAGTTGGGGAGGGGCGACTGAAAAACTGTTTTTT.

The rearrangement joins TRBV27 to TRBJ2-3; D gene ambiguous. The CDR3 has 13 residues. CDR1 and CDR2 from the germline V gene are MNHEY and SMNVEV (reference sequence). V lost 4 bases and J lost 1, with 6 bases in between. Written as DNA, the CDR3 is TGTGCCAGCAGTTCCCAGCGCACAGATACGCAGTATTTT. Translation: CASSSQRTDTQYF.

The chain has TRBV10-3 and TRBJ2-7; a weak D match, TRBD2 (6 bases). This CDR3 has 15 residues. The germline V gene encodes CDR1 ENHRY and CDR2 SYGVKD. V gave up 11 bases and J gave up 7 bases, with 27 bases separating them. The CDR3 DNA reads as TGTGCCCTCACCCGGGGCGGGGACCCGTCGGGGGAGCAGTACTTC. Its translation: CALTRGGDPSGEQYF.

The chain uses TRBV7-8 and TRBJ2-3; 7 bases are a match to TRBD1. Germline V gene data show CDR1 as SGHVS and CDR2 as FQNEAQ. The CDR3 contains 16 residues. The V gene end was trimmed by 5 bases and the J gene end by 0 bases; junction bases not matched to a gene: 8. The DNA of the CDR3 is TGTGCCAGCAGCCTCCGGGACAGCCCTAGCACAGATACGCAGTATTTT. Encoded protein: CASSLRDSPSTDTQYF. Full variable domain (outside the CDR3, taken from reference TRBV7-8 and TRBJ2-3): GAGVSQSPRYKVAKRGQDVALRCDPISGHVSLFWYQQALGQGPEFLTYFQNEAQLDKSGLPSDRFFAERPEGSVSTLKIQRTQQEDSAVYLCASSLRDSPSTDTQYFGPGTRLTVL.

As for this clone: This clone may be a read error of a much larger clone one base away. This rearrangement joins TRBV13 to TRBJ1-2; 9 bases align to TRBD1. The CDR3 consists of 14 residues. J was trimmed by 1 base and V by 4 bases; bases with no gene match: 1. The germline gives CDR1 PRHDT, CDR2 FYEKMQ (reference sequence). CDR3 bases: TGTGCCAGCAGCTCGGGACAGGGTAACTATGGCTACACCTTC. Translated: CASSSGQGNYGYTF.

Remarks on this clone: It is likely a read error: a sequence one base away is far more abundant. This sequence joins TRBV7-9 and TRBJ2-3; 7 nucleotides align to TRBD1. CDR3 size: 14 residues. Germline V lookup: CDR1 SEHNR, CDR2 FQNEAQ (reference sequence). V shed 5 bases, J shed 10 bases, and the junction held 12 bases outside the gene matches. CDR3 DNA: TGTGCCAGCAGCGGGGGCGCAGACAGGGTTCCGCAGTATTTT. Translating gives CASSGGADRVPQYF.

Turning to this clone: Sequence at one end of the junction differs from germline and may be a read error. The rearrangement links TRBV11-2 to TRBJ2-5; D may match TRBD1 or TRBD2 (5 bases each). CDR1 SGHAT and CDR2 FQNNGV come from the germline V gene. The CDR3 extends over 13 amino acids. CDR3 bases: TGTGCCAGCAGCTTAGAACGAGGGGAGACTCAGTACTTC. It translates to CASSLERGETQYF.

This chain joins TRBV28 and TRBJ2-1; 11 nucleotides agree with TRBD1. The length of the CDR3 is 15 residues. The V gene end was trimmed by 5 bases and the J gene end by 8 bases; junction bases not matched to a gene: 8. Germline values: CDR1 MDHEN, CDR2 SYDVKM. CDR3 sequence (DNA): TGTGCCAGCAGTACCCGGGACAGGGGGTCGGATGAGCAGTTCTTC. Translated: CASSTRDRGSDEQFF.